The 16 T cell receptor beta chains listed next were all sequenced from one sample in a study of blood T cell repertoires in COVID-19. Using immunoSEQ multiplex PCR, the repertoire was profiled, and TCRdb retains in-frame clones only, with some absent. The repertoire holds more than 95,000 clones, with around 86% as singletons. The sample comprised peripheral blood. These receptors originate from a man in his sixties with acute or convalescent COVID-19.

CDR3 amino acids: CASSFIGGSEAFF. The CDR3 DNA reads TGTGCCAGCAGCTTCATAGGGGGCTCTGAAGCTTTCTTT. V usage is TRBV7-9 and J usage is TRBJ1-1, with TRBD1 identical over 7 bases. In germline, CDR1 is SEHNR, CDR2 FQNEAQ (reference sequence). Trimming took 3 bases from V and 6 from J; bases not matched to a gene: 4. The CDR3 length is 13 residues.

The chain carries TRBV21-1 and TRBJ2-7; TRBD1, the D gene given by the table, was not confirmed from the DNA. TRBV21-1 is marked as a pseudogene. The length of the CDR3 is 15 residues. The CDR3 region is CASSRGRPLTYEQYF. CDR3 bases: TGTGCCAGCAGCAGGGGGCGGCCTCTGACCTACGAGCAGTACTTC.

The chain is built from TRBV30 and TRBJ1-5, with 12 bases lining up with TRBD1. This CDR3 comprises 13 residues. Per germline, CDR1 GTSNPN and CDR2 SVGIG (reference sequence). The CDR3 protein is CAFGTGGGQPQHF. The CDR3 DNA follows: TGTGCTTTCGGGACAGGGGGCGGTCAGCCCCAGCATTTT.

The chain uses TRBV5-1 and TRBJ2-7; the D gene is possibly TRBD1 (6 bases). The CDR3 loop spans 14 amino acids. Germline V gene sequence: CDR1 SGHRS, CDR2 YFSETQ. The V end lost 5 bases, the J end lost 4 bases, and 16 bases lay between the germline ends. The CDR3 is CASRPRDTAYEQYF. The CDR3 DNA reads as TGCGCCAGCAGACCCCGGGACACTGCTTACGAGCAGTACTTC. The full variable domain, completed using reference TRBV5-1 and TRBJ2-7, is KAGVTQTPRYLIKTRGQQVTLSCSPISGHRSVSWYQQTPGQGLQFLFEYFSETQRNKGNFPGRFSGRQFSNSRSEMNVSTLELGDSALYLCASRPRDTAYEQYFGPGTRLTVT.

This clone has more than one count but fewer than ten. The CDR3 is CASSFLGQGNQPQHF. The DNA of the CDR3 is TGTGCCAGCAGTTTCCTGGGACAGGGCAATCAGCCCCAGCATTTT. The rearrangement joins TRBV28 to TRBJ1-5, with TRBD1 identical over 8 bases. CDR3 length: 15 amino acids. The V segment lost 3 bases and the J segment 2 bases; nucleotides outside the gene matches: 3. CDR1 and CDR2 (germline): MDHEN, SYDVKM.

This chain links TRBV5-1 with TRBJ1-2; possibly TRBD1 for D (5 bases). Germline CDR1 SGHRS, CDR2 YFSETQ. Trimming removed 4 bases at V and 4 bases at J, with 11 bases between. This CDR3 region has 13 residues. The CDR3 protein is CASSGGSSYGYTF. The CDR3 nucleotides are TGCGCCAGCAGCGGGGGGTCGAGCTATGGCTACACCTTC.

This chain links TRBV6-6 with TRBJ1-5; the match to TRBD1 covers 7 bases. In germline, CDR1 is MNHNY, CDR2 SVGAGI (reference sequence). This CDR3 is built from 13 residues. Trimming took 4 bases from V and 7 from J; bases not matched to a gene: 4. CDR3 region: CASSLTGTQPQHF. The CDR3 bases are TGTGCCAGCAGTTTGACAGGGACACAGCCCCAGCATTTT.

This clone was observed a single time. This chain connects TRBV28 to TRBJ1-5, with D maybe TRBD1 (5 bases). CDR3 length equals 16 residues. V was clipped by 6 bases and J by 6 bases, with 21 bases between them. CDR1 and CDR2 from the germline V gene are MDHEN and SYDVKM. CDR3: CASSPGGANPRQPQHF. CDR3 nucleotide sequence: TGTGCCAGCAGCCCCGGTGGGGCAAACCCCCGTCAGCCCCAGCATTTT. Full variable domain (rest looked up from reference TRBV28 and TRBJ1-5): DVKVTQSSRYLVKRTGEKVFLECVQDMDHENMFWYRQDPGLGLRLIYFSYDVKMKEKGDIPEGYSVSREKKERFSLILESASTNQTSMYLCASSPGGANPRQPQHFGDGTRLSIL.

The chain employs TRBV6-5 and TRBJ2-7, with TRBD1 as a possible D gene (6 bases). Germline V CDR1 and CDR2: MNHEY, SVGAGI. Deletions cut 6 bases from V and 6 bases from J, with 12 bases between. The length of the CDR3 is 12 residues. The CDR3 protein is CASRDSSSEQYF. Written as DNA, the CDR3 is TGTGCCAGCAGGGACAGTTCTTCCGAGCAGTACTTC.

V is TRBV5-1 and J is TRBJ1-4, with TRBD1 matching over 9 bases. This CDR3 spans 15 amino acids. Germline V lookup: CDR1 SGHRS, CDR2 YFSETQ. V gave up 4 bases and J gave up 11 bases; unmatched junction bases: 12. The CDR3 DNA sequence: TGCGCCAGCAGCGGAACCGGGACAGGGATGTACAAACTGTTTTTT. Translation gives CASSGTGTGMYKLFF.

The rearrangement uses TRBV7-9 and TRBJ2-3; D perhaps matches TRBD2 (7 bases). Germline V gene data show CDR1 as SEHNR and CDR2 as FQNEAQ (reference sequence). The CDR3 is 13 amino acids. V lost 11 bases to trimming and J lost 6 bases, with 18 bases between them. The CDR3 DNA reads TGTGCCCGAGGGGGGAGGGCCGAGGATACGCAGTATTTT. It specifies CARGGRAEDTQYF. The variable domain in full, with the rest retrieved from reference TRBV7-9 and TRBJ2-3, is DTGVSQNPRHKITKRGQNVTFRCDPISEHNRLYWYRQTLGQGPEFLTYFQNEAQLEKSRLLSDRFSAERPKGSFSTLEIQRTEQGDSAMYLCARGGRAEDTQYFGPGTRLTVL.

The rearrangement joins TRBV19 to TRBJ1-1; D is unclear. The CDR3 covers 14 residues. Trimming shortened V by 4 bases and J by 0 bases, and 9 bases separated the two germline ends. Germline V gene sequence: CDR1 LNHDA, CDR2 SQIVND (reference sequence). CDR3 nucleotide sequence: TGTGCCAGTAGTAACCAGAACATGAACACTGAAGCTTTCTTT. It is translated as CASSNQNMNTEAFF.

This clone has at least ten counts. This sequence joins TRBV4-2 and TRBJ2-7; 9 bases map to TRBD2. This CDR3 has 18 residues. Looked up from germline, CDR1 is LGHNA and CDR2 is YNFKEQ. V shed 0 bases, J shed 1 base, and the junction held 10 bases outside the gene matches. CDR3 in DNA: TGTGCCAGCAGCCAAGAGGGGCTAGCGGGGACCCGTTCCTACGAGCAGTACTTC. Translation gives CASSQEGLAGTRSYEQYF.

Regarding this clone: Its ends do not fully match the called genes, so a read error is possible. For the CDR3, the DNA is TGTGCCAGCAGCCCGGGACAGGCGTCGGGACTAGCGGGATACAGTGAGCAGTTCTTC. As protein: CASSPGQASGLAGYSEQFF. J is TRBJ2-1 and V is TRBV5-8, with TRBD2 identical over 13 bases. The CDR3 spans 19 residues. Germline V gene sequence: CDR1 SGHTS, CDR2 YDEGEE.

V and J are TRBV5-1 and TRBJ1-2; D perhaps matches TRBD1 (5 bases). Germline lookup yields CDR1 SGHRS and CDR2 YFSETQ. The V end lost 2 bases, the J end lost 7 bases, and 12 bases lay between the germline ends. This CDR3 is built from 13 residues. CDR3 protein: CASSLTGTGGYTF. DNA of the CDR3: TGCGCCAGCAGCTTAACCGGGACTGGTGGCTACACCTTC.

V is TRBV29-1 and J is TRBJ1-1; 9 positions agree with TRBD1. Germline CDR1 is SQVTM and CDR2 is ANQGSEA. Trimming cost V 4 bases and J 11 bases; bases outside gene matches: 11. The CDR3 runs 13 residues. CDR3 sequence (DNA): TGCAGCGTTGGGTCACAGGGGGCGGGTGAGGCTTTCTTT. Its protein is CSVGSQGAGEAFF.